The source of this T cell receptor beta chain is a study of PD-L1 blockade in urothelial cancer. TCRdb keeps only in-frame clones here, not all; method: immunoSEQ multiplex PCR. The sample consists of around 51,000 clones, about 90% of them appearing once. The V end was cut by 5 bases, the J end by 6 bases, with 13 bases between. The CDR3 spans 14 residues. Germline CDR1 and CDR2: LNHDA and SQIVND (reference sequence). This sequence was found in a man in his sixties with urothelial cancer. This chain links TRBV19 with TRBJ2-2; no clear D. The material was PBMCs, obtained around atezolizumab (anti-PD-L1) treatment. In nucleotides, the CDR3 is TGTGCCAGTAGTCTTTTTCCCCCCCCCGGGGAGCTGTTTTTT. Translated, it gives CASSLFPPPGELFF.